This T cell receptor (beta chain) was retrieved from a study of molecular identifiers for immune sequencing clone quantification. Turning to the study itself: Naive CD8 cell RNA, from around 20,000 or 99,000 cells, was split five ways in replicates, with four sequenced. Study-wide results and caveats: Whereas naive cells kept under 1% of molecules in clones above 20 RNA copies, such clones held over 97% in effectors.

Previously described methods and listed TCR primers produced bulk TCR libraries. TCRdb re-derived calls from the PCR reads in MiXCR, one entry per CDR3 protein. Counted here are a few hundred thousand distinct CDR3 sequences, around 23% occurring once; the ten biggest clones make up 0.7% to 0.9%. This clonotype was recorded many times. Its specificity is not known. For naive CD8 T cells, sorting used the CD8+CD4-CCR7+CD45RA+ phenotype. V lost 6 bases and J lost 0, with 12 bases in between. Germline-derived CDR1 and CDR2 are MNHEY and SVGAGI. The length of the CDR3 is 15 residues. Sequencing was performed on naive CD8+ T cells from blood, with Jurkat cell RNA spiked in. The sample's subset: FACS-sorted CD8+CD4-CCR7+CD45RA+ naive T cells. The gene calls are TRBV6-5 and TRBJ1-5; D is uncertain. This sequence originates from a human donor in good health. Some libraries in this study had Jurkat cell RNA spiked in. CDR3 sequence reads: CASSPTMASNQPQHF. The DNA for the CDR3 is TGTGCCAGCAGCCCCACGATGGCTAGCAATCAGCCCCAGCATTTT.